The entry below describes one T cell receptor beta chain. The data are from a study of T cell responses to AZD1222 COVID-19 vaccine. Repertoires were generated with immunoSEQ multiplex PCR, while TCRdb's copy carries only in-frame clones and drops some. Of 100,000 or so clones in the sample, 89% are singletons; the top ten hold roughly two fifths. V gave up 4 bases and J gave up 2 bases; unmatched junction bases: 5. Per germline, CDR1 MNHEY and CDR2 SVGAGI. This CDR3 is built from 16 residues. The source of this sequence is an adult who received the AZD1222 COVID-19 vaccine. The chain is built from TRBV6-5 and TRBJ2-6; 7 nucleotides agree with TRBD1. The sample was peripheral blood, taken 28 days after the second AZD1222 dose. Written as DNA, the CDR3 is TGTGCCAGCAGTTTACAGGGGTCGGCTGGGGCCAACGTCCTGACTTTC. It yields the protein CASSLQGSAGANVLTF.